One and the same sample provided the 11 T cell receptor beta chains below, sequenced in a study of T cell responses to AZD1222 COVID-19 vaccine. The assay was immunoSEQ multiplex PCR, and TCRdb's table has in-frame clones only and misses some. The sample has 150,000 or so clones, more than 90% seen once. Source: peripheral blood, taken on day 0 of AZD1222 vaccination. The receptors derive from an adult in good health.

The rearrangement uses TRBV14 and TRBJ1-2; 8 bases fit TRBD1. V lost 4 bases and J lost 1; bases outside the gene matches: 8. CDR3 size: 16 residues. Germline CDR1 is SGHDN and CDR2 is FVKESK. The CDR3 region is CASSRTGYGSNYGYTF. The DNA of the CDR3 is TGTGCCAGCAGCCGGACAGGGTACGGGAGTAACTATGGCTACACCTTC.

In this sample, this clone turned up once. The rearrangement links TRBV7-9 to TRBJ1-4; no clear D gene. CDR1 and CDR2 from the germline V gene are SEHNR and FQNEAQ (reference sequence). The CDR3 is made up of 15 amino acids. With 3 bases removed from V and 0 bases from J, the gap between germline ends came to 8 bases. The CDR3 bases are TGTGCCAGCAGCTTGGGCCCTGCAACTAATGAAAAACTGTTTTTT. Protein sequence: CASSLGPATNEKLFF.

The V gene is TRBV4-2, the J gene TRBJ1-4, with 7 bases matching TRBD1. V lost 4 bases to trimming and J lost 5 bases; unmatched junction nucleotides: 10. There are 16 residues in the CDR3. The germline CDR1 and CDR2 sequences are LGHNA and YNFKEQ. CDR3 amino acids: CASSPGTDRSNEKLFF. DNA of the CDR3: TGTGCCAGCAGCCCAGGAACGGACAGGTCAAATGAAAAACTGTTTTTT.

The CDR3 DNA sequence: TGCGCCAGCAGCCTACGGACAGGGGGCGCGAGCTATGGCTACACCTTC. Its translation is CASSLRTGGASYGYTF. The rearrangement uses TRBV5-1 and TRBJ1-2; 11 bases match TRBD1. This CDR3 region has 16 residues. With V trimmed by 4 bases and J by 4 bases, 9 bases remained unmatched. Germline loops: CDR1 SGHRS, CDR2 YFSETQ. Based on the CDR3 plus reference TRBV5-1 and TRBJ1-2, the full variable domain is KAGVTQTPRYLIKTRGQQVTLSCSPISGHRSVSWYQQTPGQGLQFLFEYFSETQRNKGNFPGRFSGRQFSNSRSEMNVSTLELGDSALYLCASSLRTGGASYGYTFGSGTRLTVV.

CDR3 coding DNA: TGTGCCAGCAGCTCCGCCCTAGCCAAAAACATTCAGTACTTC. As protein: CASSSALAKNIQYF. The chain has TRBV7-9 and TRBJ2-4; D uncertain. V lost 4 bases to trimming and J lost 0 bases, with 7 bases between them. The CDR3 has 14 residues. Germline values: CDR1 SEHNR, CDR2 FQNEAQ (reference sequence).

A single count supports this clone. The rearrangement links TRBV7-9 to TRBJ1-6; D remains unclear. The CDR3 loop spans 13 amino acids. The V gene's germline CDR1 is SEHNR and CDR2 FQNEAQ (reference sequence). Trimming left V 0 bases short and J 10 bases short, with 7 bases between. CDR3 region: CASSLAGLSPLHF. The CDR3 DNA is TGTGCCAGCAGCTTAGCGGGATTATCACCCCTCCACTTT.

This CDR3 is CASSLAGQGDAGELFF. The CDR3 DNA sequence: TGCGCCAGCAGCTTGGCGGGACAGGGTGATGCCGGGGAGCTGTTTTTT. The rearrangement joins TRBV5-1 to TRBJ2-2, with 9 bases lining up with TRBD1. Germline trimming cut 0 bases from V and 6 bases from J; bases unmatched to any gene: 6. The CDR3 is made up of 16 amino acids. Per the germline V gene, CDR1 is SGHRS and CDR2 is YFSETQ.

The sample holds a few counts of this clone. This sequence joins TRBV2 and TRBJ2-2, with 9 bases matching TRBD2. The CDR3 extends over 16 amino acids. The J segment lost 2 bases and the V segment lost 9 bases, leaving 10 bases of the junction unmatched. In germline, CDR1 is SNHLY, CDR2 FYNNEI. The CDR3 nucleotides read TGTGCCAGTACCTCGCGCGGGGGGGAAAACACCGGGGAGCTGTTTTTT. Protein sequence: CASTSRGGENTGELFF. Using reference TRBV2 and TRBJ2-2 for the parts outside the CDR3, the full variable domain is EPEVTQTPSHQVTQMGQEVILRCVPISNHLYFYWYRQILGQKVEFLVSFYNNEISEKSEIFDDQFSVERPDGSNFTLKIRSTKLEDSAMYFCASTSRGGENTGELFFGEGSRLTVL.

This chain links TRBV7-2 with TRBJ2-7; D is undetermined. The V end lost 1 base, the J end lost 3 bases, and 7 bases lay between the germline ends. This CDR3 is 13 amino acids long. Germline V gene data show CDR1 as SGHTA and CDR2 as FQGNSA. The CDR3 reads CASSLGVSYEQYF. The CDR3 bases are TGTGCCAGCAGCTTAGGTGTGAGCTACGAGCAGTACTTC.

A single count supports this clone. The chain joins TRBV5-5 to TRBJ1-5; D is possibly TRBD1 (5 bases). The germline CDR1 and CDR2 sequences are SGHKS and YYEKEE (reference sequence). The CDR3 has 14 residues. Trimming took 2 bases from V and 5 from J, leaving 11 bases between them. Written as DNA, the CDR3 is TGTGCCAGCAGCTTTAGGGACGGGCATCAGCCCCAGCATTTT. Protein sequence: CASSFRDGHQPQHF.

This clone was seen just once. V is TRBV11-2 and J is TRBJ2-7; a possible D gene is TRBD2 (5 bases). Trimming left V 0 bases short and J 0 bases short, with 9 bases between. From germline, CDR1 is SGHAT and CDR2 FQNNGV. The CDR3 spans 15 residues. CDR3 in amino acids: CASSLESGYSYEQYF. CDR3 bases: TGTGCCAGCAGCTTAGAGAGCGGCTACTCCTACGAGCAGTACTTC.